This TCR beta chain was captured by sequencing in a study of T cells after yellow fever vaccination. Findings and limits, study-wide: Contaminating bulk clonotypes could be abundant in FACS-sorted repertoires. Clones from primary vaccination mostly reappeared after the booster (approximately 96% CD4, 88% CD8).

V shed 3 bases and J shed 5 bases, with 7 bases lying between them. The CDR3 is made up of 12 amino acids. The V gene's germline CDR1 is SGDLS and CDR2 YYNGEE. TCRdb ran MiXCR on the 5' RACE reads and lists one entry per CDR3 protein. The data show roughly 240,000 distinct CDR3 sequences, over 6.5% seen once. In this sample, this clonotype turned up many times. What it binds is unknown. The V and J genes are TRBV9 and TRBJ2-3; D gene unclear. Source: CD4+ T cells sorted from PBMCs, taken on the day of the yellow fever booster vaccination. The TCR was taken from a man aged 25 to 40 who received the YFV17D yellow fever vaccine. CDR3 residues: CASSAALDTQYF. CDR3 nucleotide sequence: TGTGCCAGCAGCGCGGCCTTAGATACGCAGTATTTT.